This TCR beta chain was found in a study of blood T cell repertoires in COVID-19. The protocol was immunoSEQ multiplex PCR, while the TCRdb copy is restricted to in-frame clones and leaves out a portion. The table records hundreds of thousands of clones, around 80% of them present only once. CDR1 and CDR2 (germline): MNHEY, SVGAGI. This CDR3 has 12 amino acids. Between the trimmed V and J ends, which lost 6 bases and 5 bases, there was a span of 10 bases. The V gene is TRBV6-5, the J gene TRBJ1-2; weak D call: TRBD1 (5 bases). This receptor was identified in a young man with acute COVID-19. The sample taken for sequencing was PBMCs or T cells enriched from blood (not recorded which). The CDR3 nucleotides read TGTGCCAGCAGCCCAGGGACTTATGGCTACACCTTC. Residues: CASSPGTYGYTF.